The text below deals with one T cell receptor beta chain. Given a much more abundant clone one base away, this may be a read error. Trimming took 2 bases from V and 10 from J, leaving 15 bases between them. Germline CDR1 MNHEY, CDR2 SMNVEV (reference sequence). This CDR3 contains 14 residues. The sample originates from a study of identical twins. TCRdb passed the 5' RACE reads through MiXCR, listing each CDR3 protein once. Found here are 1,800,000 or so distinct CDR3 sequences, around 29% of them singletons; the top ten hold more than 0.25%. The TCR was taken from a newborn girl in good health. This rearrangement joins TRBV27 to TRBJ2-1; perhaps TRBD2 as D (6 bases). Source material: cord blood. In DNA form, the CDR3 reads TGTGCCAGCAGTTTAATAGGAGGGTCCTACGAGCAGTTCTTC. Translated, it gives CASSLIGGSYEQFF.